Following are 21 T cell receptor beta chains from one sample sequenced in a study of shared clonotypes between healthy human individuals. TCRdb's copy holds only in-frame clones and misses some; the assay was immunoSEQ multiplex PCR. The sample carries 2.5 million or so clones, just over 90% recorded once. The sample consisted of naive CD4+ T cells sorted from blood. Noted subset: CD45RA+ positively selected. The receptors stem from a man aged 18 to 29 in good health.

This clone has a single count. V and J are TRBV5-1 and TRBJ2-2; 12 bases are a match to TRBD1. The CDR3 totals 14 residues. CDR1 and CDR2 from the germline V gene are SGHRS and YFSETQ. J lost 10 bases, V lost 4 bases, and 5 bases had no gene match. The CDR3 bases are TGCGCCAGCAGCCAGGGACAGGGGGCGCAGGAGCTGTTTTTT. It codes for CASSQGQGAQELFF.

The count of this clone is one. The V call is TRBV5-6, the J call TRBJ1-5, with D possibly matching TRBD1 (6 bases). Germline CDR1 reads SGHDT; CDR2 reads YYEEEE. This CDR3 has 16 residues. The germline V and J ends were trimmed by 4 bases and 4 bases, with 18 bases remaining between them. Here the CDR3 reads CASSQGRASSNQPQHF. DNA of the CDR3: TGTGCCAGCAGCCAGGGGAGGGCGAGTTCAAATCAGCCCCAGCATTTT.

The chain uses TRBV6-5 and TRBJ2-3; D possibly corresponds to TRBD2 (6 bases). This CDR3 contains 13 residues. Germline V gene data show CDR1 as MNHEY and CDR2 as SVGAGI. Trimming left V 8 bases short and J 4 bases short, with 13 bases between. The CDR3 here is CASSPPGADTQYF. The CDR3 DNA follows: TGTGCCAGCTCCCCCCCGGGAGCAGATACGCAGTATTTT.

The chain is built from TRBV27 and TRBJ1-4, with D unresolved. This CDR3 is 15 amino acids long. Trimming removed 1 base at V and 4 bases at J, with 10 bases between. The germline V gene has CDR1 MNHEY and CDR2 SMNVEV (reference sequence). CDR3 loop: CASSLFGYGNEKLFF. For the CDR3, the DNA is TGTGCCAGCAGTTTATTCGGGTATGGTAATGAAAAACTGTTTTTT.

This clone came up once. This chain connects TRBV9 to TRBJ2-1, with 11 bases that match TRBD2. This CDR3 is built from 15 residues. Germline CDR1 SGDLS, CDR2 YYNGEE. Losses at the gene ends were 1 base for V and 8 bases for J; bases not matched to a gene: 5. The DNA for the CDR3 is TGTGCCAGCAGCGTATTCGAACTAGCGGGGGATGAGCAGTTCTTC. Protein: CASSVFELAGDEQFF.

This clone has a handful of counts. V gene TRBV2 combines with J gene TRBJ1-3; no definite D call. Trimming took off 7 bases at V and 0 bases at J, with 7 bases between the two ends. This CDR3 has 13 amino acids. Germline V lookup: CDR1 SNHLY, CDR2 FYNNEI. The CDR3 sequence: CASIGHSGNTIYF. The DNA for the CDR3 is TGTGCCAGCATCGGGCACTCTGGAAACACCATATATTTT.

V gene TRBV7-2 combines with J gene TRBJ2-5; TRBD1 might be the D (5 bases). V shed 3 bases and J shed 4 bases, with 12 bases lying between them. The germline CDR1 and CDR2 sequences are SGHTA and FQGNSA. The CDR3 length is 14 residues. The CDR3 sequence: CASSLGYQGETQYF. CDR3 bases: TGTGCCAGCAGCTTGGGATATCAGGGAGAGACCCAGTACTTC.

This clone was observed a handful of times. Other DNA sequences in the same sample also yield this CDR3. The chain couples TRBV28 to TRBJ1-5; D may be TRBD1 (5 bases). The CDR3 contains 13 residues. Germline V lookup: CDR1 MDHEN, CDR2 SYDVKM. Trimming pared 8 bases from V and 1 base from J, leaving 9 bases between. The CDR3 coding sequence is TGTGCCAGCTCCCAGGGAAGCAATCAGCCCCAGCATTTT. Its protein product is CASSQGSNQPQHF.

The genes are TRBV7-9 and TRBJ1-4; a possible D gene is TRBD1 (6 bases). The CDR3 has 16 amino acids. Germline CDR1 reads SEHNR; CDR2 reads FQNEAQ (reference sequence). V was cut by 1 base and J by 8 bases, with 17 bases left in between. CDR3 coding DNA: TGTGCCAGCAGCTTAGAACAGTCGAGAAGGGGGGAAAAACTGTTTTTT. Translated, it gives CASSLEQSRRGEKLFF. Based on the CDR3 plus reference TRBV7-9 and TRBJ1-4, the full variable domain is DTGVSQNPRHKITKRGQNVTFRCDPISEHNRLYWYRQTLGQGPEFLTYFQNEAQLEKSRLLSDRFSAERPKGSFSTLEIQRTEQGDSAMYLCASSLEQSRRGEKLFFGSGTQLSVL.

A remark on this clone: The sample has other DNA sequences that encode this CDR3 too. The chain links TRBV18 to TRBJ2-5; TRBD1 might be the D (5 bases). This CDR3 has 13 residues. The germline V gene has CDR1 KGHSH and CDR2 LQKENI. V lost 6 bases and J 2 bases, leaving 10 bases between the germline ends. CDR3 sequence reads: CASSSGLQETQYF. As DNA, the CDR3 is TGTGCCAGCTCGTCAGGGTTACAAGAGACCCAGTACTTC.

V is TRBV7-2 and J is TRBJ2-7; 9 bases fit TRBD1. From germline, CDR1 is SGHTA and CDR2 FQGNSA. The V gene end was trimmed by 5 bases and the J gene end by 6 bases; junction bases not matched to a gene: 8. This CDR3 is 14 amino acids long. CDR3 loop: CASSTRDRVSEQYF. CDR3 nucleotides: TGTGCCAGCAGCACCCGGGACAGGGTCTCCGAGCAGTACTTC.

The CDR3 coding sequence is TGCGCCAGCAGCTTTCCGACTAGCGGGGGAATCAATGAGCAGTTCTTC. The encoded protein is CASSFPTSGGINEQFF. The genes are TRBV5-1 and TRBJ2-1; 12 positions match TRBD2. The CDR3 consists of 16 residues. V lost 2 bases, J lost 6 bases, and 6 bases stayed unmatched. Germline lookup yields CDR1 SGHRS and CDR2 YFSETQ. The full variable domain, its missing parts supplied by reference TRBV5-1 and TRBJ2-1, is KAGVTQTPRYLIKTRGQQVTLSCSPISGHRSVSWYQQTPGQGLQFLFEYFSETQRNKGNFPGRFSGRQFSNSRSEMNVSTLELGDSALYLCASSFPTSGGINEQFFGPGTRLTVL.

Concerning this clone: This sample includes further DNA sequences coding for the same CDR3. CDR3 bases: TGTGCCAGCTCACCACAAGGGGGTAACTATGGCTACACCTTC. Protein product: CASSPQGGNYGYTF. The gene calls are TRBV18 and TRBJ1-2, with D perhaps matching TRBD1 (6 bases). This CDR3 is 14 amino acids long. CDR1 is KGHSH, CDR2 LQKENI, per germline. V was clipped by 1 base and J by 1 base, with 7 bases between them.

The rearrangement joins TRBV6-5 to TRBJ1-1; D call uncertain. Per germline, CDR1 MNHEY and CDR2 SVGAGI. CDR3 length equals 14 residues. V dropped 10 bases and J dropped 8 bases, with 23 bases sitting between them. The CDR3 coding sequence is TGTGCCACCAAAGTGGAGGTCGGCGCAATGGAAGCTTTCTTT. Translating gives CATKVEVGAMEAFF.

This rearrangement joins TRBV6-5 to TRBJ2-1; TRBD2 is a possible D gene (7 bases). CDR1 is MNHEY and CDR2 is SVGAGI in the germline V gene. V lost 6 bases to trimming and J lost 5 bases, with 17 bases between them. The CDR3 is 15 amino acids. This chain's CDR3 is CASSLGGGLDNEQFF. The CDR3 DNA sequence: TGTGCCAGCAGCCTGGGGGGGGGCTTGGACAATGAGCAGTTCTTC.

The chain carries TRBV6-1 and TRBJ2-5, with TRBD2 matching 9 bases. Germline trimming cut 3 bases from V and 5 bases from J; bases unmatched to any gene: 7. This CDR3 has 15 residues. CDR1 is MNHNS, CDR2 SASEGT, per germline. The CDR3 bases are TGTGCCAGCAGTGATTTAGCGGGAGTCGGGGAGACCCAGTACTTC. Protein sequence: CASSDLAGVGETQYF.

This chain connects TRBV19 to TRBJ2-4, with D unresolved. Looked up from germline, CDR1 is LNHDA and CDR2 is SQIVND (reference sequence). This CDR3 contains 14 residues. V dropped 0 bases and J dropped 6 bases, with 9 bases sitting between them. CDR3 loop: CASSIDHPGNIQYF. The CDR3 region has the DNA TGTGCCAGTAGTATAGATCACCCGGGAAACATTCAGTACTTC.

V is TRBV5-1 and J is TRBJ1-1; 7 nucleotides line up with TRBD1. CDR1 and CDR2 from the germline V gene are SGHRS and YFSETQ. With V trimmed by 5 bases and J by 10 bases, 11 bases remained unmatched. This CDR3 region has 13 residues. The CDR3, as DNA: TGCGCCAGCAGAGAAGCAGGGGGTTCAGGAGCTTTCTTT. This sequence encodes CASREAGGSGAFF.

The rearrangement joins TRBV5-4 to TRBJ2-5; tentatively, D is TRBD1 or TRBD2 (5 bases each). The V and J ends lost 1 base and 2 bases respectively, with 12 bases between them. The length of the CDR3 is 15 residues. Germline V CDR1 and CDR2: SGHNT, YYREEE (reference sequence). CDR3 protein: CASSLQGPLQETQYF. The DNA of the CDR3 is TGTGCCAGCAGCTTGCAGGGACCTCTGCAAGAGACCCAGTACTTC.

The rearrangement uses TRBV7-2 and TRBJ2-2; 8 bases are shared with TRBD2. Trimming removed 5 bases from V and 4 bases from J; junction bases left unmatched: 12. This CDR3 spans 17 amino acids. The germline V gene has CDR1 SGHTA and CDR2 FQGNSA. CDR3 protein: CASSQRSSGLFTGELFF. The CDR3, as DNA: TGTGCCAGCAGCCAGAGGTCTAGCGGGCTATTCACCGGGGAGCTGTTTTTT.

This chain uses TRBV19 with TRBJ1-6; D is perhaps TRBD1 (5 bases). The V end was cut by 3 bases, the J end by 14 bases, with 14 bases between. The germline V gene encodes CDR1 LNHDA and CDR2 SQIVND (reference sequence). This CDR3 is built from 13 residues. In DNA, the CDR3 is TGTGCCAGTAGTATCGCGGACACGGGAGCCCTCCACTTT. Its translation is CASSIADTGALHF.